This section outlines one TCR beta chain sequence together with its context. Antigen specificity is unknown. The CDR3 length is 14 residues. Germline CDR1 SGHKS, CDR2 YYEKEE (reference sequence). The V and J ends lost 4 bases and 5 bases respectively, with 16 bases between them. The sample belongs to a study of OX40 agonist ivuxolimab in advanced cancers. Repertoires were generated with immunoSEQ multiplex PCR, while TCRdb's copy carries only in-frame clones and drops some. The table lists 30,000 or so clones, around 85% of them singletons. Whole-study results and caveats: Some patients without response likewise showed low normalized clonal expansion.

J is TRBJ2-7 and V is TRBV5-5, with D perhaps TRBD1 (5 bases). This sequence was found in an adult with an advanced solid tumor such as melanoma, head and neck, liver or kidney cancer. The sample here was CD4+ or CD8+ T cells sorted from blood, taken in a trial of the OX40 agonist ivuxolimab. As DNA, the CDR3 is TGTGCCAGCAGCCAGCAGGGTGTCTACGACGAGCAGTACTTC. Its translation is CASSQQGVYDEQYF.